This T cell receptor (beta chain) appears in the sequencing data of a study of T cells after yellow fever vaccination. Looked up from germline, CDR1 is MNHEY and CDR2 is SMNVEV (reference sequence). The V and J ends lost 8 bases and 2 bases respectively, with 10 bases between them. This CDR3 region has 13 residues. This clonotype showed up many times. Each CDR3 protein gets one entry after TCRdb re-called the 5' RACE reads with MiXCR. The sample yields about 60,000 distinct CDR3 sequences, around 6.5% seen once. The sequence was obtained from a man aged 18 to 30 who received the YFV17D yellow fever vaccine. The chain has TRBV27 and TRBJ2-1; perhaps TRBD1 as D (5 bases). This material consisted of CD8+ T cells sorted from PBMCs, taken on the day of the first yellow fever vaccination. For the CDR3, the DNA is TGTGCCAGCGGGGTGGGGCCCTACAATGAGCAGTTCTTC. It specifies CASGVGPYNEQFF.